These 29 T cell receptor beta chains came from one sample sequenced in a study of OX40 agonist ivuxolimab in advanced cancers. This table comes from immunoSEQ multiplex PCR, and its TCRdb copy is limited to in-frame clones, with some not included. Of tens of thousands of clones in the sample, 84% were seen once. This specimen was CD4+ or CD8+ T cells sorted from blood, taken in a trial of the OX40 agonist ivuxolimab. The receptors come from an adult with an advanced solid tumor such as melanoma, head and neck, liver or kidney cancer.

This clone is medium-sized. The chain is built from TRBV5-5 and TRBJ1-1; D call uncertain. Germline V lookup: CDR1 SGHKS, CDR2 YYEKEE (reference sequence). The CDR3 extends over 14 amino acids. Deletions cut 2 bases from V and 1 base from J, with 9 bases between. CDR3 in amino acids: CASSFAAANTEAFF. CDR3 DNA: TGTGCCAGCAGCTTCGCGGCAGCGAACACTGAAGCTTTCTTT.

The chain is built from TRBV5-4 and TRBJ2-7; a possible D gene is TRBD1 (5 bases). CDR1 and CDR2 (germline): SGHNT, YYREEE (reference sequence). The CDR3 length is 16 residues. The germline V and J ends were trimmed by 3 bases and 5 bases, with 21 bases remaining between them. Here the CDR3 DNA reads TGTGCCAGCAGCTCCCCCTCAGGGATGCGTCAAAACGAGCAGTACTTC. It translates to CASSSPSGMRQNEQYF.

This chain uses TRBV7-8 with TRBJ1-1, with D perhaps matching TRBD1 (5 bases). This CDR3 contains 16 residues. Germline V gene data show CDR1 as SGHVS and CDR2 as FQNEAQ. V was clipped by 2 bases and J by 3 bases, with 16 bases between them. Here the CDR3 DNA reads TGTGCCAGCAGCTTAAATGGGGCAGGATGGGACACTGAAGCTTTCTTT. Translated: CASSLNGAGWDTEAFF.

The rearrangement joins TRBV9 to TRBJ1-2, with a weak D call TRBD1 (6 bases). The CDR3 contains 15 residues. Germline V gene lookup returns CDR1 SGDLS and CDR2 YYNGEE. V lost 4 bases and J 7 bases, leaving 20 bases between the germline ends. The CDR3 sequence is CASSFTGTPSAGYTF. In nucleotides, the CDR3 is TGTGCCAGCAGCTTCACCGGGACACCTTCGGCTGGCTACACCTTC.

This clone has just a few counts. V and J are TRBV27 and TRBJ2-2; D remains ambiguous. CDR3 length: 15 amino acids. CDR1 and CDR2 from the germline V gene are MNHEY and SMNVEV (reference sequence). Trimming took off 3 bases at V and 0 bases at J, with 8 bases between the two ends. The CDR3 region is CASSLGNANTGELFF. Written as DNA, the CDR3 is TGTGCCAGCAGTTTGGGTAACGCGAACACCGGGGAGCTGTTTTTT.

The chain joins TRBV9 to TRBJ1-2; TRBD1 might be the D (6 bases). Germline CDR1 is SGDLS and CDR2 is YYNGEE. Trimming shortened V by 3 bases and J by 4 bases, and 16 bases separated the two germline ends. The CDR3 loop spans 15 amino acids. The DNA for the CDR3 is TGTGCCAGCAGCGCCCAAGGGGGGATGTTCTATGGCTACACCTTC. Its translation is CASSAQGGMFYGYTF.

The chain's CDR3 is CASSLSHRAYEQYF. The CDR3 DNA reads TGTGCCAGCAGTTTATCGCACAGGGCCTACGAGCAGTACTTC. This sequence joins TRBV27 and TRBJ2-7; D possibly corresponds to TRBD1 (6 bases). This CDR3 is built from 14 residues. Germline V gene sequence: CDR1 MNHEY, CDR2 SMNVEV (reference sequence). V lost 0 bases to trimming and J lost 2 bases, with 8 bases between them.

The gene calls are TRBV5-5 and TRBJ2-1, with 12 bases identical to TRBD2. Germline trimming cut 2 bases from V and 15 bases from J; bases unmatched to any gene: 9. Germline V gives CDR1 SGHKS, CDR2 YYEKEE (reference sequence). The CDR3 extends over 14 amino acids. DNA of the CDR3: TGTGCCAGCAGCTTACTAGCGGGGGGCCAGATGGGGTTCTTC. This sequence encodes CASSLLAGGQMGFF.

The chain is built from TRBV18 and TRBJ2-3; 9 bases map to TRBD2. Germline-derived CDR1 and CDR2 are KGHSH and LQKENI. V shed 3 bases, J shed 4 bases, and the junction held 2 bases outside the gene matches. This CDR3 region has 14 residues. The chain's CDR3 is CASSPGLAPDTQYF. For the CDR3, the DNA is TGTGCCAGCTCACCGGGACTAGCTCCAGATACGCAGTATTTT.

The rearrangement joins TRBV4-1 to TRBJ1-1; D is unclear. This CDR3 spans 14 amino acids. V lost 6 bases and J lost 1, with 12 bases in between. Per germline, CDR1 MGHRA and CDR2 YSYEKL. Here the CDR3 DNA reads TGCGCCAGCAGTGGACCGCTGCGGAACACTGAAGCTTTCTTT. This codes for CASSGPLRNTEAFF.

The chain couples TRBV11-2 to TRBJ2-1; TRBD2 aligns across 11 bases. With V trimmed by 1 base and J by 9 bases, 5 bases remained unmatched. Germline CDR1 is SGHAT and CDR2 is FQNNGV. The CDR3 loop spans 15 amino acids. CDR3 DNA: TGTGCCAGCAGCTTAGGACTAGCGGGGCGGGGTGAGCAGTTCTTC. This sequence encodes CASSLGLAGRGEQFF.

This clone has just one count. The DNA for the CDR3 is TGTGCCAGCACCACAATAGCGGGGGGGATTGGAGATACGCAGTATTTT. As protein: CASTTIAGGIGDTQYF. The chain joins TRBV7-2 to TRBJ2-3, with TRBD2 matching over 11 bases. The CDR3 sequence is 16 residues long. Germline loops: CDR1 SGHTA, CDR2 FQGNSA. Trimming at V came to 7 bases and at J to 5 bases, leaving 11 bases not matched to a gene.

The chain uses TRBV19 and TRBJ2-1; TRBD1 matches 8 bases. Germline lookup yields CDR1 LNHDA and CDR2 SQIVND (reference sequence). V lost 1 base, J lost 5 bases, and 4 bases stayed unmatched. CDR3 length equals 15 residues. CDR3 coding DNA: TGTGCCAGTAGTATAGGACAGGGGAGGCACAATGAGCAGTTCTTC. Encoded protein: CASSIGQGRHNEQFF.

This clone was observed once. V usage is TRBV6-1 and J usage is TRBJ2-1, with D possibly TRBD1 on 6 matching bases. CDR1 and CDR2 from the germline V gene are MNHNS and SASEGT. V was shortened by 3 bases and J by 5 bases, with 17 bases between the two germline ends. This CDR3 region has 16 residues. The CDR3 DNA reads TGTGCCAGCAGTGATCGAGGTCGCAGGGGCGACAATGAGCAGTTCTTC. Translation: CASSDRGRRGDNEQFF.

The chain carries TRBV19 and TRBJ1-2, with D possibly matching TRBD1 (6 bases). Germline-derived CDR1 and CDR2 are LNHDA and SQIVND (reference sequence). CDR3 length: 16 residues. Trimming took off 4 bases at V and 2 bases at J, with 17 bases between the two ends. Written as DNA, the CDR3 is TGTGCCAGTAGTACCACGCGGGGGGCTAACAACTATGGCTACACCTTC. It translates to CASSTTRGANNYGYTF.

This chain uses TRBV6-5 with TRBJ1-6, with 9 bases lining up with TRBD1. Per the germline V gene, CDR1 is MNHEY and CDR2 is SVGAGI. The CDR3 covers 14 residues. The trim removed 6 bases at V and 7 bases at J, leaving 4 bases unmatched. The CDR3 sequence is CASRPGQGNSPLHF. CDR3 DNA: TGTGCCAGCAGGCCCGGACAGGGGAATTCACCCCTCCACTTT.

CDR3 residues: CASRVDRNQPQHF. The CDR3 bases are TGTGCCAGCAGAGTTGACAGAAATCAGCCCCAGCATTTT. This chain connects TRBV2 to TRBJ1-5; weak D call: TRBD1 (5 bases). V was clipped by 6 bases and J by 4 bases, with 10 bases between them. CDR3 length: 13 amino acids. The germline CDR1 and CDR2 sequences are SNHLY and FYNNEI.

V and J are TRBV18 and TRBJ2-1; 7 bases are a match to TRBD2. This CDR3 contains 12 residues. The germline V gene encodes CDR1 KGHSH and CDR2 LQKENI. V gave up 6 bases and J gave up 8 bases; unmatched junction bases: 4. This CDR3 reads CASSSRGDEQFF. Written as DNA, the CDR3 is TGTGCCAGCTCGTCCCGGGGGGATGAGCAGTTCTTC.

CDR3 sequence reads: CASSPGWGSTDTQYF. The CDR3 nucleotides are TGTGCCAGCTCCCCAGGGTGGGGGAGCACAGATACGCAGTATTTT. The chain carries TRBV6-6 and TRBJ2-3; D might be TRBD1 or TRBD2, each matching 5 bases. Trimming removed 8 bases from V and 0 bases from J, with 15 bases in between. CDR1 and CDR2 (germline): MNHNY, SVGAGI (reference sequence). The CDR3 runs to 15 residues.

This sequence joins TRBV28 and TRBJ1-5; possibly TRBD1 for D (5 bases). V was shortened by 5 bases and J by 4 bases, with 12 bases between the two germline ends. The germline gives CDR1 MDHEN, CDR2 SYDVKM. The CDR3 runs 14 residues. CDR3 amino acids: CASSPGGSNQPQHF. In nucleotides, the CDR3 is TGTGCCAGCAGTCCCGGGGGGTCAAATCAGCCCCAGCATTTT.

The V call is TRBV4-2, the J call TRBJ2-6; D is unresolved. The CDR3 has 15 residues. V was pared by 7 bases and J by 1 base, with 11 bases between. Germline values: CDR1 LGHNA, CDR2 YNFKEQ. In DNA form, the CDR3 reads TGTGCCAGCAATTTGGGTTTTTCTGGGGCCAACGTCCTGACTTTC. This sequence encodes CASNLGFSGANVLTF.

The chain recombines TRBV9 with TRBJ2-3, with TRBD2 identical over 9 bases. Per germline, CDR1 SGDLS and CDR2 YYNGEE. The length of the CDR3 is 15 residues. The V gene end was trimmed by 0 bases and the J gene end by 5 bases; junction bases not matched to a gene: 4. CDR3 DNA: TGTGCCAGCAGCGTAGATGCGGGGGGGCAAGATACGCAGTATTTT. It is translated as CASSVDAGGQDTQYF.

This clone was observed once. V and J are TRBV12-1 and TRBJ2-7; no check of the table's D call, TRBD1, against the DNA was made. TRBV12-1 is reported as a pseudogene. The CDR3 length is 14 residues. The CDR3 is CASSSDRGDHEQYF. CDR3 coding DNA: TGTGCCAGCAGCTCTGACAGGGGGGACCACGAGCAGTACTTC.

The chain carries TRBV19 and TRBJ1-4, with 9 bases fitting TRBD1. With V trimmed by 0 bases and J by 8 bases, 7 bases remained unmatched. Germline V CDR1 and CDR2: LNHDA, SQIVND (reference sequence). The CDR3 consists of 16 residues. The CDR3 DNA follows: TGTGCCAGTAGTATAGAAGCCGGGACAGGGTACGAAAAACTGTTTTTT. Translation: CASSIEAGTGYEKLFF.

The V gene is TRBV11-3, the J gene TRBJ1-1; D remains unclear. This CDR3 has 13 amino acids. The V end lost 2 bases, the J end lost 1 base, and 5 bases lay between the germline ends. The germline V gene has CDR1 SGHNT and CDR2 YENEEA. CDR3: CASSLYENTEAFF. In nucleotides, the CDR3 is TGTGCCAGCAGCTTATATGAGAACACTGAAGCTTTCTTT.

There are a few counts of this clone. The chain combines TRBV5-1 with TRBJ2-5; TRBD2 matches at 11 bases. The CDR3 has 18 residues. J gave up 4 bases and V 5 bases, and 16 bases lay outside the gene matches. The V gene's germline CDR1 is SGHRS and CDR2 YFSETQ. CDR3 DNA: TGCGCCAGCAGGGTGACGTTAGCGGGGGGGCCTTCGTCAGAGACCCAGTACTTC. As protein: CASRVTLAGGPSSETQYF.

J is TRBJ2-7 and V is TRBV7-3, with 10 nucleotides matching TRBD2. V dropped 2 bases and J dropped 0; count of bases not matched to a gene: 7. The CDR3 contains 17 residues. Germline CDR1 is SGHTA and CDR2 is FQGTGA. CDR3 in amino acids: CASSLALAGANSYEQYF. For the CDR3, the DNA is TGTGCCAGCAGCTTAGCGCTAGCGGGGGCCAACTCCTACGAGCAGTACTTC.

The chain combines TRBV7-9 with TRBJ1-1; no reliable D call. This CDR3 has 17 residues. Looked up from germline, CDR1 is SEHNR and CDR2 is FQNEAQ (reference sequence). V was pared by 2 bases and J by 2 bases, with 18 bases between. CDR3 sequence (DNA): TGTGCCAGCAGCTTACCGGTAATATGGGAGAGCAACACTGAAGCTTTCTTT. This encodes CASSLPVIWESNTEAFF.

This clone was seen a single time. The gene calls are TRBV7-2 and TRBJ2-1; D call uncertain. The CDR3 length is 11 residues. Germline lookup yields CDR1 SGHTA and CDR2 FQGNSA. V lost 5 bases and J lost 7, with 6 bases in between. CDR3 DNA: TGTGCCAGCAGCCCTAGAAATGAGCAGTTCTTC. Protein: CASSPRNEQFF.